Presented here are 20 T cell receptor beta chains from one specimen sequenced in a study of T cell changes during pregnancy in multiple sclerosis. The table came from immunoSEQ multiplex PCR; TCRdb's copy has only in-frame clones and leaves some out. The sample carries roughly 80,000 clones, 93% recorded once. Material: peripheral blood, obtained in the second trimester of pregnancy. Receptors originate from a female donor with multiple sclerosis, enrolled in a pregnancy study.

The CDR3 region has the DNA TGTGCCAGTCGACAGGTTATGGGAAACATTCAGTACTTC. Translating gives CASRQVMGNIQYF. The chain recombines TRBV19 with TRBJ2-4, with TRBD1 as a possible D gene (6 bases). CDR3 length equals 13 residues. Looked up from germline, CDR1 is LNHDA and CDR2 is SQIVND (reference sequence). The V end was cut by 8 bases, the J end by 6 bases, with 14 bases between. The full variable domain, with the rest looked up from reference TRBV19 and TRBJ2-4, is DGGITQSPKYLFRKEGQNVTLSCEQNLNHDAMYWYRQDPGQGLRLIYYSQIVNDFQKGDIAEGYSVSREKKESFPLTVTSAQKNPTAFYLCASRQVMGNIQYFGAGTRLSVL.

The chain carries TRBV6-5 and TRBJ2-1, with 8 positions matching TRBD1. This CDR3 region has 16 residues. Germline V gene sequence: CDR1 MNHEY, CDR2 SVGAGI. V trimming: 2 bases; J trimming: 5 bases; junction bases outside the gene matches: 8. The CDR3 coding sequence is TGTGCCAGCAGTTACCTTAGGGGACAGGTAAACAATGAGCAGTTCTTC. As protein: CASSYLRGQVNNEQFF.

The J gene is TRBJ1-6, the V gene TRBV7-9; weak D call: TRBD1 (5 bases). Trimming took 5 bases from V and 4 from J, leaving 15 bases between them. This CDR3 has 16 amino acids. CDR1 and CDR2 from the germline V gene are SEHNR and FQNEAQ (reference sequence). The CDR3 coding sequence is TGTGCCAGCAGCCGCCCCGCGGGGCAATATAATTCACCCCTCCACTTT. Translation gives CASSRPAGQYNSPLHF.

The V call is TRBV7-9, the J call TRBJ1-2, with D possibly TRBD1 on 6 matching bases. Germline V gene lookup returns CDR1 SEHNR and CDR2 FQNEAQ (reference sequence). V lost 4 bases, J lost 0 bases, and 12 bases lay in between. CDR3 length equals 15 residues. The CDR3 bases are TGTGCCAGCAGCTCCCAGGGGCTCGCTAACTATGGCTACACCTTC. Residues: CASSSQGLANYGYTF.

This chain links TRBV5-4 with TRBJ1-6, with TRBD1 identical over 8 bases. Germline CDR1 SGHNT, CDR2 YYREEE (reference sequence). The CDR3 sequence is 15 residues long. V lost 6 bases to trimming and J lost 9 bases; unmatched junction nucleotides: 11. The CDR3 DNA reads as TGTGCCAGCACCCAGGGAGGGACAGGTATTTCACCCCTCCACTTT. As protein: CASTQGGTGISPLHF.

The J gene is TRBJ2-1, the V gene TRBV7-9; D possibly corresponds to TRBD1 (6 bases). The germline V gene encodes CDR1 SEHNR and CDR2 FQNEAQ (reference sequence). Trimming shortened V by 1 base and J by 4 bases, and 14 bases separated the two germline ends. The CDR3 spans 16 residues. CDR3 protein: CASSLGQTGYYNEQFF. The CDR3 nucleotides read TGTGCCAGCAGCTTAGGCCAGACAGGCTATTACAATGAGCAGTTCTTC.

The J gene is TRBJ1-3, the V gene TRBV7-2; D is unclear. The CDR3 totals 16 residues. In germline, CDR1 is SGHTA, CDR2 FQGNSA. The V end lost 1 base, the J end lost 0 bases, and 10 bases lay between the germline ends. The CDR3 region has the DNA TGTGCCAGCAGCTTAGGGTCCGGGAACTCTGGAAACACCATATATTTT. Encoded protein: CASSLGSGNSGNTIYF.

The J gene is TRBJ2-1, the V gene TRBV7-8; 7 bases match TRBD1. The CDR3 consists of 17 residues. Germline lookup yields CDR1 SGHVS and CDR2 FQNEAQ. V dropped 1 base and J dropped 0; count of bases not matched to a gene: 6. The CDR3 DNA reads as TGTGCCAGCAGCTTAGAGCACAGGGGTTACTCCTACAATGAGCAGTTCTTC. Translated: CASSLEHRGYSYNEQFF.

The chain recombines TRBV7-9 with TRBJ1-1, with a tentative D call TRBD1 (5 bases). Germline assignment: CDR1 SEHNR and CDR2 FQNEAQ (reference sequence). V was cut by 2 bases and J by 4 bases, with 11 bases left in between. The CDR3 is 14 residues long. The CDR3 loop is CASSLWSGGTEAFF. In nucleotides, the CDR3 is TGTGCCAGCAGCTTATGGTCCGGGGGCACTGAAGCTTTCTTT.

The chain joins TRBV10-2 to TRBJ2-1; 11 bases fit TRBD2. V trimming: 6 bases; J trimming: 0 bases; junction bases outside the gene matches: 4. The CDR3 covers 16 residues. Looked up from germline, CDR1 is WSHSY and CDR2 is SAAADI. The CDR3 DNA reads as TGCGCCAGCAGGCTAGCGGGGGGTAGCTCCTACAATGAGCAGTTCTTC. Protein product: CASRLAGGSSYNEQFF.

This chain links TRBV19 with TRBJ1-5; 7 bases fit TRBD1. Germline assignment: CDR1 LNHDA and CDR2 SQIVND (reference sequence). The CDR3 contains 14 residues. Trimming removed 5 bases from V and 4 bases from J; junction bases left unmatched: 5. CDR3 region: CASSSTGTNQPQHF. CDR3 DNA sequence: TGTGCCAGTAGTTCGACAGGGACTAATCAGCCCCAGCATTTT.

The V and J genes are TRBV10-3 and TRBJ2-5, with TRBD1 identical over 7 bases. Germline V gives CDR1 ENHRY, CDR2 SYGVKD. This CDR3 contains 14 residues. After removal of 6 bases from V and 3 bases from J, the junction contained 7 bases not matched to a gene. The CDR3: CAISVTGNEETQYF. The CDR3, as DNA: TGTGCCATCAGCGTGACAGGGAACGAAGAGACCCAGTACTTC.

The chain couples TRBV6-1 to TRBJ1-5; no definite D call. Germline assignment: CDR1 MNHNS and CDR2 SASEGT. V was trimmed by 2 bases and J by 0 bases, leaving 8 bases between them. The CDR3 totals 15 residues. This chain's CDR3 is CASSENTGSNQPQHF. The CDR3, as DNA: TGTGCCAGCAGTGAAAATACGGGTAGCAATCAGCCCCAGCATTTT.

This chain connects TRBV7-3 to TRBJ2-7; D is perhaps TRBD2 (5 bases). V was clipped by 2 bases and J by 3 bases, with 14 bases between them. Germline V gene sequence: CDR1 SGHTA, CDR2 FQGTGA. The CDR3 extends over 15 amino acids. The CDR3 bases are TGTGCCAGCAGCTTAGGACCGGAGGCGGGCTACGAGCAGTACTTC. It codes for CASSLGPEAGYEQYF.

Only one count was recorded for this clone. The V and J genes are TRBV6-1 and TRBJ1-1; 10 nucleotides line up with TRBD1. There are 14 residues in the CDR3. Looked up from germline, CDR1 is MNHNS and CDR2 is SASEGT. The trim removed 5 bases at V and 5 bases at J, leaving 5 bases unmatched. The CDR3 DNA follows: TGTGCCAGCAGTACCCGGACAGGGGGGACTGAAGCTTTCTTT. Translation: CASSTRTGGTEAFF.

The chain uses TRBV9 and TRBJ1-4; no clear D. The V gene's germline CDR1 is SGDLS and CDR2 YYNGEE. V lost 0 bases, J lost 8 bases, and 14 bases lay in between. The length of the CDR3 is 15 residues. CDR3 region: CASSVGAREGEKLFF. CDR3 sequence (DNA): TGTGCCAGCAGCGTAGGTGCCCGGGAGGGCGAAAAACTGTTTTTT.

This chain connects TRBV5-1 to TRBJ1-6; D is unresolved. This CDR3 comprises 18 residues. CDR1 SGHRS and CDR2 YFSETQ come from the germline V gene. The V end was cut by 0 bases, the J end by 0 bases, with 13 bases between. CDR3 sequence reads: CASSLGELLVSYNSPLHF. In DNA, the CDR3 is TGCGCCAGCAGCTTGGGCGAGCTACTTGTCTCCTATAATTCACCCCTCCACTTT.

The chain uses TRBV6-5 and TRBJ2-2; tentative D call: TRBD1 (5 bases). V lost 7 bases to trimming and J lost 7 bases, with 16 bases between them. Germline V gives CDR1 MNHEY, CDR2 SVGAGI. This CDR3 region has 14 residues. CDR3: CASNIAGFGGELFF. CDR3 coding DNA: TGTGCCAGCAACATCGCAGGGTTCGGCGGGGAGCTGTTTTTT.

This clone was observed a handful of times. The V gene is TRBV18, the J gene TRBJ1-2, with D unresolved. Germline V gene sequence: CDR1 KGHSH, CDR2 LQKENI. CDR3 size: 17 residues. Trimming removed 3 bases from V and 1 base from J, with 18 bases in between. CDR3 coding DNA: TGTGCCAGCTCACCGTGGTCTGAGGGAAGTAATAACTATGGCTACACCTTC. Translating gives CASSPWSEGSNNYGYTF. Together with reference TRBV18 and TRBJ1-2, the CDR3 gives the full variable domain: NAGVMQNPRHLVRRRGQEARLRCSPMKGHSHVYWYRQLPEEGLKFMVYLQKENIIDESGMPKERFSAEFPKEGPSILRIQQVVRGDSAAYFCASSPWSEGSNNYGYTFGSGTRLTVV.

The chain joins TRBV7-2 to TRBJ2-7, with D possibly being TRBD2 (5 bases). The V end was cut by 6 bases, the J end by 6 bases, with 15 bases between. Germline CDR1 is SGHTA and CDR2 is FQGNSA. The CDR3 covers 13 residues. CDR3 in amino acids: CASRGLWGAEQYF. Written as DNA, the CDR3 is TGTGCCAGCAGGGGCCTGTGGGGAGCCGAGCAGTACTTC.